This T cell receptor beta chain is from a study of memory CD4+ T cells and cytomegalovirus serostatus. Overall study findings and caveats: The CMV-associated TCR signature appears largely within the CD4+ memory repertoire. Of 150 to 200 reported CMV TCRbeta sequences, about 70 were found in memory CD4+ repertoires.

With respect to this clone: The antigen is unknown.

Single viable CD3+CD4+CD8-CD45RO+ cells were sorted as the memory CD4+ T cells. CDR1 and CDR2 from the germline V gene are SGHTA and FQGNSA. This CDR3 spans 18 amino acids. V trimming: 5 bases; J trimming: 0 bases; junction bases outside the gene matches: 9. As processed by the authors: After removing out-of-frame reads, under 2.5 million distinct TCRbeta sequences remained. Here immunoSEQ multiplex PCR was the method, and the copy in TCRdb shows in-frame clones only, minus some. V and J calls and clone size are as listed in that table; D and trimming were resolved from the DNA. Here the sample spans 46,000 or so clones, around 82% being singletons.

The specimen sequenced was memory CD4+ T cells from blood. This TCR was recovered from an adult in good health and CMV-seronegative. The chain uses TRBV7-2 and TRBJ2-7; 14 bases fit TRBD2. For the CDR3, the DNA is TGTGCCAGCAGCAAAAAGACTAGCGGGGGGGGCTCCTCCTACGAGCAGTACTTC. This translates into CASSKKTSGGGSSYEQYF.